What follows describes a single T cell receptor (beta chain). What it binds is unknown. Method: immunoSEQ multiplex PCR; TCRdb's copy keeps in-frame clones and lacks some. The data contain roughly 30,000 clones, roughly nine tenths of them singletons. These data come from a study of OX40 agonist ivuxolimab in advanced cancers. Study-wide results and limits: CD4+ and CD8+ T cells in blood underwent clonal expansion by week 6 at 0.1 to 3.0 mg/kg. On average, a greater number of expanded clones characterised CD8+ T cells relative to CD4+.

The sequence was obtained from an adult with an advanced solid tumor such as melanoma, head and neck, liver or kidney cancer. The material sequenced was CD4+ or CD8+ T cells sorted from blood, taken in a trial of the OX40 agonist ivuxolimab.

The CDR3 sequence: CASLTGTTIGYTF. CDR3 in DNA: TGTGCCAGCCTAACCGGGACTACTATTGGCTACACCTTC. The gene calls are TRBV5-6 and TRBJ1-2; possible D gene TRBD1, 5 bases. V was pared by 7 bases and J by 7 bases, with 17 bases between. CDR3 length: 13 residues. CDR1 SGHDT and CDR2 YYEEEE come from the germline V gene. Using reference TRBV5-6 and TRBJ1-2 for the parts outside the CDR3, the full variable domain is DAGVTQSPTHLIKTRGQQVTLRCSPKSGHDTVSWYQQALGQGPQFIFQYYEEEERQRGNFPDRFSGHQFPNYSSELNVNALLLGDSALYLCASLTGTTIGYTFGSGTRLTVV.